A single sample is the source of the 17 T cell receptor beta chains below, sequenced in a study of cytomegalovirus exposure and HLA in healthy donors. TCRdb's copy holds only in-frame clones and misses some; the assay was immunoSEQ multiplex PCR. This repertoire shows 67,000 or so clones, just under 95% found once; its top ten account for around 1.5%. Sample: PBMCs. The receptors come from a man aged 18-30 years in good health and CMV-seropositive.

The chain is built from TRBV6-1 and TRBJ2-3; D possibly corresponds to TRBD2 (5 bases). This CDR3 is 13 amino acids long. In germline, CDR1 is MNHNS, CDR2 SASEGT. The V and J ends lost 3 bases and 11 bases respectively, with 15 bases between them. The CDR3 spells CASSDARARGQYF. The CDR3 DNA reads TGTGCCAGCAGTGACGCCCGCGCCCGGGGGCAGTATTTT.

This chain joins TRBV30 and TRBJ2-1; TRBD2 aligns across 7 bases. CDR1 GTSNPN and CDR2 SVGIG come from the germline V gene (reference sequence). The CDR3 sequence is 16 residues long. Trimming cost V 1 base and J 0 bases; bases outside gene matches: 6. This CDR3 is CAWSEWGGSSYNEQFF. The CDR3 region has the DNA TGTGCCTGGAGTGAGTGGGGGGGAAGCTCCTACAATGAGCAGTTCTTC.

V is TRBV25-1 and J is TRBJ1-2; D call uncertain. Germline V gives CDR1 MGHDK, CDR2 SYGVNS. The CDR3 length is 12 residues. The ends were cut back, 4 bases at V and 1 base at J, with 4 bases in the middle. The CDR3 region has the DNA TGTGCCAGCAGTGCCGTTAACTATGGCTACACCTTC. Its protein is CASSAVNYGYTF.

In this sample, this clone turned up once. The chain combines TRBV7-2 with TRBJ1-4; D is uncertain. The CDR3 totals 13 residues. The germline V gene encodes CDR1 SGHTA and CDR2 FQGNSA. V shed 1 base and J shed 7 bases, with 7 bases lying between them. CDR3 coding DNA: TGTGCCAGCAGCTTAGGGGCAGCTGAAAAACTGTTTTTT. Its protein product is CASSLGAAEKLFF. The variable domain in full, completed from reference TRBV7-2 and TRBJ1-4, reads GAGVSQSPSNKVTEKGKDVELRCDPISGHTALYWYRQSLGQGLEFLIYFQGNSAPDKSGLPSDRFSAERTGGSVSTLTIQRTQQEDSAVYLCASSLGAAEKLFFGSGTQLSVL.

The genes are TRBV10-3 and TRBJ2-1, with TRBD1 identical over 9 bases. The CDR3 contains 15 residues. V dropped 2 bases and J dropped 4; count of bases not matched to a gene: 3. Germline V gives CDR1 ENHRY, CDR2 SYGVKD. In nucleotides, the CDR3 is TGTGCCATCAGTGAGGGGGACAGGGCATACAATGAGCAGTTCTTC. Residues: CAISEGDRAYNEQFF.

This clone was detected only a few times. V gene TRBV6-6 combines with J gene TRBJ2-1; 12 bases map to TRBD2. Germline V gives CDR1 MNHNY, CDR2 SVGAGI (reference sequence). After removal of 2 bases from V and 7 bases from J, the junction contained 0 bases not matched to a gene. The CDR3 has 14 residues. The CDR3 loop reads CASSYGTSGNEQFF. CDR3 DNA sequence: TGTGCCAGCAGTTACGGGACTAGCGGGAATGAGCAGTTCTTC.

V usage is TRBV13 and J usage is TRBJ2-7; possibly TRBD1 for D (6 bases). The germline V gene encodes CDR1 PRHDT and CDR2 FYEKMQ (reference sequence). CDR3 length: 16 residues. V lost 5 bases to trimming and J lost 3 bases, with 20 bases between them. The CDR3 DNA reads TGTGCCAGCAGCCCGCAAAGGGTGGGGGCCCTCTACGAGCAGTACTTC. This encodes CASSPQRVGALYEQYF.

V and J are TRBV11-2 and TRBJ1-1; D is undetermined. Between the trimmed V and J ends, which lost 1 base and 3 bases, there was a span of 6 bases. The germline V gene has CDR1 SGHAT and CDR2 FQNNGV. This CDR3 is built from 13 residues. The CDR3 protein is CASSLGRYTEAFF. The CDR3 DNA reads as TGTGCCAGCAGCTTAGGGCGGTACACTGAAGCTTTCTTT.

The J gene is TRBJ2-1, the V gene TRBV9; D remains unclear. Trimming took off 0 bases at V and 8 bases at J, with 3 bases between the two ends. This CDR3 spans 11 amino acids. CDR1 is SGDLS and CDR2 is YYNGEE in the germline V gene. The DNA of the CDR3 is TGTGCCAGCAGCGTAGGCGATGAGCAGTTCTTC. Protein sequence: CASSVGDEQFF.

The chain is built from TRBV28 and TRBJ2-7; TRBD1 matches 7 bases. CDR1 MDHEN and CDR2 SYDVKM come from the germline V gene. The CDR3 consists of 13 residues. Germline trimming cut 4 bases from V and 2 bases from J; bases unmatched to any gene: 2. As DNA, the CDR3 is TGTGCCAGCAGTTCGACAGGGCCCTACGAGCAGTACTTC. Translated: CASSSTGPYEQYF. The full variable domain, with the rest looked up from reference TRBV28 and TRBJ2-7, is DVKVTQSSRYLVKRTGEKVFLECVQDMDHENMFWYRQDPGLGLRLIYFSYDVKMKEKGDIPEGYSVSREKKERFSLILESASTNQTSMYLCASSSTGPYEQYFGPGTRLTVT.

The CDR3 nucleotides read TGTGCCACCCGTGAACGGGGGGGGAACACTGAAGCTTTCTTT. It codes for CATRERGGNTEAFF. The rearrangement joins TRBV10-3 to TRBJ1-1; a weak D match, TRBD1 (5 bases). This CDR3 has 14 residues. The V gene's germline CDR1 is ENHRY and CDR2 SYGVKD. V lost 10 bases to trimming and J lost 1 base, with 16 bases between them.

The V and J genes are TRBV28 and TRBJ2-3, with 7 bases identical to TRBD2. Germline-derived CDR1 and CDR2 are MDHEN and SYDVKM. Trimming at V came to 9 bases and at J to 3 bases, leaving 9 bases not matched to a gene. This CDR3 spans 14 amino acids. Here the CDR3 DNA reads TGTGCCAGGCAGTTGGCGGGGGTAACAGATACGCAGTATTTT. Its translation: CARQLAGVTDTQYF.

V is TRBV6-1 and J is TRBJ1-4; D is ambiguous. Between the trimmed V and J ends, which lost 2 bases and 8 bases, there was a span of 9 bases. CDR1 is MNHNS, CDR2 SASEGT, per germline. CDR3 size: 13 residues. CDR3 coding DNA: TGTGCCAGCAGTGAATTCACAGAGGAAAAACTGTTTTTT. Residues: CASSEFTEEKLFF.

The V and J genes are TRBV10-3 and TRBJ1-1; D call uncertain. Trimming left V 3 bases short and J 0 bases short, with 5 bases between. CDR1 ENHRY and CDR2 SYGVKD come from the germline V gene. This CDR3 has 13 amino acids. CDR3 bases: TGTGCCATCAGTGACAGTCTGAACACTGAAGCTTTCTTT. Its translation: CAISDSLNTEAFF.

Note on this clone: The sample contains more than one DNA sequence encoding this CDR3. J is TRBJ2-3 and V is TRBV11-3; 11 bases align to TRBD2. V lost 3 bases to trimming and J lost 2 bases; unmatched junction nucleotides: 4. Germline lookup yields CDR1 SGHNT and CDR2 YENEEA. The CDR3 is 16 residues long. The CDR3 protein is CASSLGTSGSTDTQYF. The CDR3 DNA is TGTGCCAGCAGCTTGGGGACTAGCGGATCCACAGATACGCAGTATTTT. Together with reference TRBV11-3 and TRBJ2-3, the CDR3 gives the full variable domain: EAGVVQSPRYKIIEKKQPVAFWCNPISGHNTLYWYLQNLGQGPELLIRYENEEAVDDSQLPKDRFSAERLKGVDSTLKIQPAELGDSAVYLCASSLGTSGSTDTQYFGPGTRLTVL.

This chain uses TRBV7-9 with TRBJ2-1; TRBD2 aligns across 9 bases. V gave up 2 bases and J gave up 8 bases; unmatched junction bases: 10. Germline CDR1 SEHNR, CDR2 FQNEAQ (reference sequence). This CDR3 comprises 16 residues. The CDR3 nucleotides read TGTGCCAGCAGCTTAAGCGGCGGGAGGGCTTTCGATGAGCAGTTCTTC. Amino acid sequence: CASSLSGGRAFDEQFF.

The CDR3 DNA follows: TGTGCCAGCAGCTGGAGACAGGGTTCCTACAATGAGCAGTTCTTC. It yields the protein CASSWRQGSYNEQFF. This sequence joins TRBV11-2 and TRBJ2-1, with 7 bases identical to TRBD1. Trimming at V came to 4 bases and at J to 1 base, leaving 4 bases not matched to a gene. Looked up from germline, CDR1 is SGHAT and CDR2 is FQNNGV. This CDR3 comprises 15 residues.